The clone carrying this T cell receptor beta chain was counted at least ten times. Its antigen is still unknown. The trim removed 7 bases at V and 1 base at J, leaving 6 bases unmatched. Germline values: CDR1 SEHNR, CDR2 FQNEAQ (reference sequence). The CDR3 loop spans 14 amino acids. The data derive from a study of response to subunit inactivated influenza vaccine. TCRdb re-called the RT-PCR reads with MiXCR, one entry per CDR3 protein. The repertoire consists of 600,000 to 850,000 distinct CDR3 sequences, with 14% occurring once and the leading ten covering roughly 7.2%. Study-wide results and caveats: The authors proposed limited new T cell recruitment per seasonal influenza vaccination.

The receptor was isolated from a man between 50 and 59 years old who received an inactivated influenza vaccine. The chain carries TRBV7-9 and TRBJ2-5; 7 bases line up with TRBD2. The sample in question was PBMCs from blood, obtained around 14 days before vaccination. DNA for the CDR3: TGTGCCAGCAAGCGGGGCCCAACCCAAGAGACCCAGTACTTC. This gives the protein CASKRGPTQETQYF.